One T cell receptor beta chain is described in this entry. TCRdb's table, derived via immunoSEQ multiplex PCR, lists solely in-frame clones and lacks some. The sample records 55,000 to 95,000 clones, roughly 81% being singletons. This record comes from a study of blood T cell repertoires in COVID-19. This CDR3 spans 18 amino acids. Germline V gene lookup returns CDR1 KGHSH and CDR2 LQKENI. With V trimmed by 1 base and J by 3 bases, 11 bases remained unmatched. The clonotype comes from a woman aged 70-85 years with acute or convalescent COVID-19. This chain connects TRBV18 to TRBJ2-3, with TRBD2 identical over 9 bases. The sequencing input was peripheral blood. CDR3 protein: CASSPQYSGSRGTDTQYF. In DNA, the CDR3 is TGTGCCAGCTCACCACAATATAGCGGGAGTCGGGGTACAGATACGCAGTATTTT.